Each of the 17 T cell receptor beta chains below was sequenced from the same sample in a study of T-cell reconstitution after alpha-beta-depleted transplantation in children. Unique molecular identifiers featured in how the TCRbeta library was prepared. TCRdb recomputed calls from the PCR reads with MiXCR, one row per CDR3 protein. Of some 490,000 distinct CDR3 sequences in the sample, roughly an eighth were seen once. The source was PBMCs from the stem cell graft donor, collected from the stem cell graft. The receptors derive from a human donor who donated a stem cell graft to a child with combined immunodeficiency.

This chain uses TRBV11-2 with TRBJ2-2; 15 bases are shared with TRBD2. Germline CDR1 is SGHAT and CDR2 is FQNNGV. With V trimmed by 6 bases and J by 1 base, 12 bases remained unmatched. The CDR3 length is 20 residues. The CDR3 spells CASSPDPGTSGRWNTGELFF. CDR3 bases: TGTGCCAGCAGTCCTGATCCCGGGACTAGCGGGAGGTGGAACACCGGGGAGCTGTTTTTT.

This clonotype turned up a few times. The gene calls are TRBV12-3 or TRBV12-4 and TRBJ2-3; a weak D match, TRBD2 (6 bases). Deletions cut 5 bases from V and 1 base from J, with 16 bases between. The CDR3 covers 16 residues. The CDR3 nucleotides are TGTGCCAGCAGTATCCTGCGGACTACCGGCACAGATACGCAGTATTTT. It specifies CASSILRTTGTDTQYF.

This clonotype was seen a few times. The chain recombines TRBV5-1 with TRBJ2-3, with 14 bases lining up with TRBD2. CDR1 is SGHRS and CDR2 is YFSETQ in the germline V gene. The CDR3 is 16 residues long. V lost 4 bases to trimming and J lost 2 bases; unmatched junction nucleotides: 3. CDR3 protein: CASSAGLAGDTDTQYF. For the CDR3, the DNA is TGCGCCAGCAGCGCGGGACTAGCGGGGGACACAGATACGCAGTATTTT.

The CDR3 bases are TGTGCCAGCACCGGGAGAAACTCCTACAATGAGCAGTTCTTC. Translation: CASTGRNSYNEQFF. The rearrangement uses TRBV27 and TRBJ2-1; a weak D match, TRBD2 (6 bases). Deletions cut 7 bases from V and 0 bases from J, with 10 bases between. The CDR3 loop spans 14 amino acids. The germline V gene has CDR1 MNHEY and CDR2 SMNVEV (reference sequence).

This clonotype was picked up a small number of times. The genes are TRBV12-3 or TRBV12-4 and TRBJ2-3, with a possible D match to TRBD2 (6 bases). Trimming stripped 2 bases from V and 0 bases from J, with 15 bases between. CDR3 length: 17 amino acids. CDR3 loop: CASSLRFPGLSTDTQYF. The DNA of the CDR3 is TGTGCCAGCAGTTTAAGGTTTCCGGGACTCAGCACAGATACGCAGTATTTT.

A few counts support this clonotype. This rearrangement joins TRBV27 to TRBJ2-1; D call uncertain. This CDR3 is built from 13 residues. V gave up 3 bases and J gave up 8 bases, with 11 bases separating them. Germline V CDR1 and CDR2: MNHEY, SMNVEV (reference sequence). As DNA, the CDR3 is TGTGCCAGCAGTTTCTTTAGGTGGGATGAGCAGTTCTTC. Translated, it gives CASSFFRWDEQFF.

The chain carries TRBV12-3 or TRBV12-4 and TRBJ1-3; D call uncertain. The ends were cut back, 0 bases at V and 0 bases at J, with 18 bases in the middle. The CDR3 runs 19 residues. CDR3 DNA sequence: TGTGCCAGCAGTTTAGCGCTAAGGGTTGGGGTGGGCTCTGGAAACACCATATATTTT. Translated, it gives CASSLALRVGVGSGNTIYF.

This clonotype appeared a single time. In nucleotides, the CDR3 is TGTGCCACCAGGCCTACTAGCGGGGGGCCTGTGCAGTACTTC. This encodes CATRPTSGGPVQYF. The J gene is TRBJ2-7, the V gene TRBV15; 12 bases agree with TRBD2. This CDR3 has 14 residues. CDR1 and CDR2 (germline): LNHNV, YYDKDF (reference sequence). Trimming took 6 bases from V and 9 from J; bases not matched to a gene: 9.

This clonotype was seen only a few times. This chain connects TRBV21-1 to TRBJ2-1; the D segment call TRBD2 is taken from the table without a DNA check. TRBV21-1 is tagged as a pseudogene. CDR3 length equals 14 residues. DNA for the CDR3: TGTGCCAGCAGCCAGGGACTAGCGGGATATGAGCAGTTCTTC. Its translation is CASSQGLAGYEQFF.

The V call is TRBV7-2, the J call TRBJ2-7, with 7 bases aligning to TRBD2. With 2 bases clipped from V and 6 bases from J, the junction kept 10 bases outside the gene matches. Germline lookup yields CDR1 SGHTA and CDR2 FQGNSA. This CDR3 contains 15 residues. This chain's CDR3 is CASSLMGGDLGEQYF. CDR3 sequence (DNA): TGTGCCAGCAGCTTAATGGGGGGGGACTTGGGCGAGCAGTACTTC.

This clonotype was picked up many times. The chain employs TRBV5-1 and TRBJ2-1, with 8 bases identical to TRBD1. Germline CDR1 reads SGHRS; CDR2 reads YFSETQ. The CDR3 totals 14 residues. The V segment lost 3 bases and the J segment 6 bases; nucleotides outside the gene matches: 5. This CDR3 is CASSSGTGSNEQFF. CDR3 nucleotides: TGCGCCAGCAGCTCCGGGACAGGATCCAATGAGCAGTTCTTC.

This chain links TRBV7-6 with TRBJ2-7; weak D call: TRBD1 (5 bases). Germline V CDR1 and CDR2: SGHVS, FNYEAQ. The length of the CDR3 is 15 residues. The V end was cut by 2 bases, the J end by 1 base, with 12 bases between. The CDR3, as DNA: TGTGCCAGCAGCTTAAGTGGGGCTGGGTCCTACGAGCAGTACTTC. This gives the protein CASSLSGAGSYEQYF.

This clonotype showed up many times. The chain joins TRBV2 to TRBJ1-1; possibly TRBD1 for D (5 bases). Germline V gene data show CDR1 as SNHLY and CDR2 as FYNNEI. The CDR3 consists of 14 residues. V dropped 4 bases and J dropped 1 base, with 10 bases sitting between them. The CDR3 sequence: CASSAGGRNTEAFF. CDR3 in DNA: TGTGCCAGCAGTGCGGGGGGGAGGAACACTGAAGCTTTCTTT. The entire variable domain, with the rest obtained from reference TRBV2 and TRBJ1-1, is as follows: EPEVTQTPSHQVTQMGQEVILRCVPISNHLYFYWYRQILGQKVEFLVSFYNNEISEKSEIFDDQFSVERPDGSNFTLKIRSTKLEDSAMYFCASSAGGRNTEAFFGQGTRLTVV.

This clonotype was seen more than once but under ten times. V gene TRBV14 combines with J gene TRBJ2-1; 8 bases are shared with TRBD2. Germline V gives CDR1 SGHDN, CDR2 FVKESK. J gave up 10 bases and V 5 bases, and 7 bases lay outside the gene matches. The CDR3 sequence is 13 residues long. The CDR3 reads CASSDRIAGEQFF. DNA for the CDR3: TGTGCCAGCAGCGACCGGATAGCGGGGGAGCAGTTCTTC.

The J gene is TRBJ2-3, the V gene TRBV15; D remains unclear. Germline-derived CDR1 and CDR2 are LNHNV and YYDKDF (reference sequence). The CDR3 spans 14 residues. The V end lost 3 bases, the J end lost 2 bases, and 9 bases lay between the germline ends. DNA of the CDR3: TGTGCCACCAGCAGCTTGACTGTCACAGATACGCAGTATTTT. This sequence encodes CATSSLTVTDTQYF.

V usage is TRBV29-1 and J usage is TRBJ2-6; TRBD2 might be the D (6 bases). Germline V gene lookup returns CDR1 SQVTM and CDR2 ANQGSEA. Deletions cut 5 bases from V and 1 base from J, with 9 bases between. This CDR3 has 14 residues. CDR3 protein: CSVRDSSGANVLTF. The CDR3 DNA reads TGCAGCGTTAGGGACTCATCTGGGGCCAACGTCCTGACTTTC.

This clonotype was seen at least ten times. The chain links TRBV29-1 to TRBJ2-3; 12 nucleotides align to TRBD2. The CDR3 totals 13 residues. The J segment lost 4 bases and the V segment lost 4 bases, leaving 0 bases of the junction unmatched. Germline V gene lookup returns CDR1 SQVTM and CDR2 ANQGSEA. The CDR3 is CSVGLAGADTQYF. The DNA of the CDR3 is TGCAGCGTTGGACTAGCGGGAGCAGATACGCAGTATTTT.